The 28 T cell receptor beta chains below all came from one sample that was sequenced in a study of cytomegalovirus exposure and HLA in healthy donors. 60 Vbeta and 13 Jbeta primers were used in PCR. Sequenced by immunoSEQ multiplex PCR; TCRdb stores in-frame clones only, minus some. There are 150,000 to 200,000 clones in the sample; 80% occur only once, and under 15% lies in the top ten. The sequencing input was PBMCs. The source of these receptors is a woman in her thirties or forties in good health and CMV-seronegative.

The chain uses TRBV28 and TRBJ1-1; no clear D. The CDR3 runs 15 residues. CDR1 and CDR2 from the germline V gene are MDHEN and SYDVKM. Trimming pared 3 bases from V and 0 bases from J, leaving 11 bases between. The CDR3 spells CASSFEGYMNTEAFF. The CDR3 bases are TGTGCCAGCAGTTTTGAGGGATATATGAACACTGAAGCTTTCTTT. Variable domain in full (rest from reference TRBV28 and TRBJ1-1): DVKVTQSSRYLVKRTGEKVFLECVQDMDHENMFWYRQDPGLGLRLIYFSYDVKMKEKGDIPEGYSVSREKKERFSLILESASTNQTSMYLCASSFEGYMNTEAFFGQGTRLTVV.

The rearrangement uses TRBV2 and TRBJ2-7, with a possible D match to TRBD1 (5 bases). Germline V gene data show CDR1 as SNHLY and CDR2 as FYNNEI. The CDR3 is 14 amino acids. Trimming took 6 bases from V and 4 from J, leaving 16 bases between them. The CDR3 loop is CASSHPGKGYEQYF. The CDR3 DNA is TGTGCCAGCAGCCATCCTGGGAAGGGGTACGAGCAGTACTTC.

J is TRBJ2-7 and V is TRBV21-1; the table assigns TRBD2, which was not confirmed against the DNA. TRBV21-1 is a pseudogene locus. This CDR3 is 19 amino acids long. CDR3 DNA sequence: TGTGCCAGCAGCAAAGTTACAGCGGGAGCTCCATTAATTAGGGACGAGCAGTACTTC. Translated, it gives CASSKVTAGAPLIRDEQYF.

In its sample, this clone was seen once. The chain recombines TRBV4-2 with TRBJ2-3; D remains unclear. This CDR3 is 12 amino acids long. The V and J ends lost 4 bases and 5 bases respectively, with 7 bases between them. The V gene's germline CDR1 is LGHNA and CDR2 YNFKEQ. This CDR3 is CASSPIGDTQYF. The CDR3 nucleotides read TGTGCCAGCAGCCCGATCGGAGATACGCAGTATTTT.

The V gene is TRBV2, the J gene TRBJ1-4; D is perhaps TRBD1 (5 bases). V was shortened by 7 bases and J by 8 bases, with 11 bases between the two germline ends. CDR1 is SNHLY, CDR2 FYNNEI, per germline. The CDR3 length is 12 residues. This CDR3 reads CASNQGVEKLFF. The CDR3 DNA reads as TGTGCCAGCAACCAGGGCGTGGAAAAACTGTTTTTT.

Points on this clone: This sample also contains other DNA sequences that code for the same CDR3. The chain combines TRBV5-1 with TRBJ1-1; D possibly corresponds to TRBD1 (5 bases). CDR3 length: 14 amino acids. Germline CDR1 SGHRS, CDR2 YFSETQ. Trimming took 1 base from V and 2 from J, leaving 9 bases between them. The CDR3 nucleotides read TGCGCCAGCAGCTTGACAGGAGTCAACACTGAAGCTTTCTTT. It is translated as CASSLTGVNTEAFF.

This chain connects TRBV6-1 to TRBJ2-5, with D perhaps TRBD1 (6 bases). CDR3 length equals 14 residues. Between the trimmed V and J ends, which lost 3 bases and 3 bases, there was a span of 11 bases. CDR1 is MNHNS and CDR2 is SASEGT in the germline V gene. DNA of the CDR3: TGTGCCAGCAGTGATGGGGGACAAAAAGAGACCCAGTACTTC. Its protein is CASSDGGQKETQYF.

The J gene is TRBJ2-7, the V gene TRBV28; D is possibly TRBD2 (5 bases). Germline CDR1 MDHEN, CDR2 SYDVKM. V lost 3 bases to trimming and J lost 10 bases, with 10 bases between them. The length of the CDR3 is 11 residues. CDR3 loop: CASSFRGVQYF. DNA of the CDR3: TGTGCCAGCAGTTTCCGGGGAGTTCAGTACTTC.

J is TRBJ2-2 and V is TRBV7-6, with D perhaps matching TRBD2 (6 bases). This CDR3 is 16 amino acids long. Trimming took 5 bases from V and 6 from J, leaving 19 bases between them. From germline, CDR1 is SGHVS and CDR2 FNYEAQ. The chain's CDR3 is CASSARLGGWSGELFF. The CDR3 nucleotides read TGTGCCAGCAGCGCCAGACTGGGGGGATGGTCCGGGGAGCTGTTTTTT.

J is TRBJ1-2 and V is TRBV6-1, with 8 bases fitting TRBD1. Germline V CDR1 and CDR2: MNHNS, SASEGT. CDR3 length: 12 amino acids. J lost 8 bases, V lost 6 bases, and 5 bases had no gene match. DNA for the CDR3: TGTGCCAGCAGATCGGACAGGGCCGGCTACACCTTC. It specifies CASRSDRAGYTF.

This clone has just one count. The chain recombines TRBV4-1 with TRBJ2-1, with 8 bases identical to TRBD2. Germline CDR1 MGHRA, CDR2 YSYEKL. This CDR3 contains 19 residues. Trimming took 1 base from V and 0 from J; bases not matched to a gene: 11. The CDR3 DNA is TGCGCCAGCAGCCAAGTCACTAGCGGCAACTATTACTCCTACAATGAGCAGTTCTTC. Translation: CASSQVTSGNYYSYNEQFF.

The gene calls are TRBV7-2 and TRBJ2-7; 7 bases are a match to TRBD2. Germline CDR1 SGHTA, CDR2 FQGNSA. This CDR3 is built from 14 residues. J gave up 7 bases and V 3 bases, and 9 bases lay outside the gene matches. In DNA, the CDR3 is TGTGCCAGCAGCTTTATCTCGGGGAGGGTAGAGCAGTACTTC. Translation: CASSFISGRVEQYF. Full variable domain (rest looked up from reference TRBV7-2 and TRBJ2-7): GAGVSQSPSNKVTEKGKDVELRCDPISGHTALYWYRQSLGQGLEFLIYFQGNSAPDKSGLPSDRFSAERTGGSVSTLTIQRTQQEDSAVYLCASSFISGRVEQYFGPGTRLTVT.

The CDR3 loop is CASRKTGGRLYEQYF. CDR3 nucleotide sequence: TGTGCCAGCAGGAAAACAGGGGGCAGGCTCTACGAGCAGTACTTC. This rearrangement joins TRBV6-1 to TRBJ2-7; the match to TRBD1 covers 9 bases. V lost 6 bases to trimming and J lost 3 bases; unmatched junction nucleotides: 9. The germline gives CDR1 MNHNS, CDR2 SASEGT. The CDR3 length is 15 residues.

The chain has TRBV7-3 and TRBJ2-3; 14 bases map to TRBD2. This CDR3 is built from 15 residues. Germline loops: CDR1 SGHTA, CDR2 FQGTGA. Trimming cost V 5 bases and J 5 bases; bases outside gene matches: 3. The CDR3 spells CASSRGLAGEDTQYF. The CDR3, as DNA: TGTGCCAGCAGCCGGGGACTAGCGGGAGAAGATACGCAGTATTTT.

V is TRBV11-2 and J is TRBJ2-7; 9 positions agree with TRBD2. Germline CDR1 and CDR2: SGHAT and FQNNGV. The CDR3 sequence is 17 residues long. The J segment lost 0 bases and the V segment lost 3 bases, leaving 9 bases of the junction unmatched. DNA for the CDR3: TGTGCCAGCAGCTTCGACTCCTATAGCGGGAGCTCCTACGAGCAGTACTTC. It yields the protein CASSFDSYSGSSYEQYF.

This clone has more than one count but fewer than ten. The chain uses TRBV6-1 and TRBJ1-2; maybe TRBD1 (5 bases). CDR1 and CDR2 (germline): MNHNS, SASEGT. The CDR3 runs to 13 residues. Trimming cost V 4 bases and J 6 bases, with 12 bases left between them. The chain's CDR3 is CASSADRQNGYTF. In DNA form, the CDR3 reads TGTGCCAGCAGTGCTGACAGACAGAATGGCTACACCTTC.

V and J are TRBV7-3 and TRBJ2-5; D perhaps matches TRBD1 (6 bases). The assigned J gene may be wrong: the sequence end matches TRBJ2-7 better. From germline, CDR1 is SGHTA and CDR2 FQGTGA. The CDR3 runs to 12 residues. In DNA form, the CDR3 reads TGTGCCAGCAGCCTTACAGGGACCGAGCAGTACTTC. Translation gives CASSLTGTEQYF.

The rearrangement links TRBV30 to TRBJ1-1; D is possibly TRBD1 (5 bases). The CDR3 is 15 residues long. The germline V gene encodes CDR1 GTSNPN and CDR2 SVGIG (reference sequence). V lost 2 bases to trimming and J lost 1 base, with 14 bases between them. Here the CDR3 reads CAWSSRASGNTEAFF. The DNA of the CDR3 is TGTGCCTGGAGTAGCAGGGCCTCGGGGAACACTGAAGCTTTCTTT.

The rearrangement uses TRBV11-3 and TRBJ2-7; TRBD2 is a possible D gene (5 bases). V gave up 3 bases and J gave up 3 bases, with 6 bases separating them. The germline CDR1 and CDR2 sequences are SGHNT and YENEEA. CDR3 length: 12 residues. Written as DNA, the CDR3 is TGTGCCAGCAGCTTGGGAGTCTACGAGCAGTACTTC. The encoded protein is CASSLGVYEQYF. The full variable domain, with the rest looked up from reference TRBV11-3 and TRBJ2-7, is EAGVVQSPRYKIIEKKQPVAFWCNPISGHNTLYWYLQNLGQGPELLIRYENEEAVDDSQLPKDRFSAERLKGVDSTLKIQPAELGDSAVYLCASSLGVYEQYFGPGTRLTVT.

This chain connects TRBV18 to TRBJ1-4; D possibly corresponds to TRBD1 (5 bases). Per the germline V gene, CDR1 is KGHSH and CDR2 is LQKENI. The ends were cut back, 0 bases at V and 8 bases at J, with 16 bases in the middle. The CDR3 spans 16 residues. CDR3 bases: TGTGCCAGCTCACCACCCCGGCAGGGATGGGGCGAAAAACTGTTTTTT. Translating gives CASSPPRQGWGEKLFF.

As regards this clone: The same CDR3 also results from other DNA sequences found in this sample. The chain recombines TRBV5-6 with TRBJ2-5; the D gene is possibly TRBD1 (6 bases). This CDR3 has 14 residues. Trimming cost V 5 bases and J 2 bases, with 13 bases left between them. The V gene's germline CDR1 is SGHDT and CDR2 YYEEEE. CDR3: CASSLGGWQETQYF. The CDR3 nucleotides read TGTGCCAGCAGTTTAGGGGGATGGCAAGAGACCCAGTACTTC.

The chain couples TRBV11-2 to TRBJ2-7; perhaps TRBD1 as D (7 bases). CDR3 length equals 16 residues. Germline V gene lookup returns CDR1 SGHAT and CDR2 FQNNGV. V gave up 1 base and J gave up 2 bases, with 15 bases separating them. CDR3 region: CASSLADREVAYEQYF. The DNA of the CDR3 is TGTGCCAGCAGCTTAGCTGACAGGGAGGTTGCCTACGAGCAGTACTTC.

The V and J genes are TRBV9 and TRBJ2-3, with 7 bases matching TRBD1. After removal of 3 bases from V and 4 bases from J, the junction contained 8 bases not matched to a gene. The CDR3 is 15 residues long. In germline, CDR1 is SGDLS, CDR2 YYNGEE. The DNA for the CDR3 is TGTGCCAGCAGCGGACGAGGGGGCACGGCAGATACGCAGTATTTT. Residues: CASSGRGGTADTQYF.

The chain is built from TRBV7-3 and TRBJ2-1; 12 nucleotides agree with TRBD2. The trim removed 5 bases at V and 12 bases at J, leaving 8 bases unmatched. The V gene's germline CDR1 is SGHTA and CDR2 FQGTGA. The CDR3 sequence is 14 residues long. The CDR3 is CASSLLAGGHGQFF. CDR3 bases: TGTGCCAGCAGCCTACTAGCGGGGGGACACGGGCAGTTCTTC.

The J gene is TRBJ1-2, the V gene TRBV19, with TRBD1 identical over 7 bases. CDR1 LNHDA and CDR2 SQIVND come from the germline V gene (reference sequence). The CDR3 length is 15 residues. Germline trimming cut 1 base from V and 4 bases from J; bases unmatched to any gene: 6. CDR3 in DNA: TGTGCCAGTAGTATAGCCCCGGCAGGGGGCTATGGCTACACCTTC. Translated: CASSIAPAGGYGYTF.

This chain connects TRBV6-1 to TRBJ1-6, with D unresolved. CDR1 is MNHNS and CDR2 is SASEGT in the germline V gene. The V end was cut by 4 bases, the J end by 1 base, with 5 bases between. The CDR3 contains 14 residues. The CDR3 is CASSGVSYNSPLHF. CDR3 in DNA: TGTGCCAGCAGTGGCGTGTCCTATAATTCACCCCTCCACTTT.

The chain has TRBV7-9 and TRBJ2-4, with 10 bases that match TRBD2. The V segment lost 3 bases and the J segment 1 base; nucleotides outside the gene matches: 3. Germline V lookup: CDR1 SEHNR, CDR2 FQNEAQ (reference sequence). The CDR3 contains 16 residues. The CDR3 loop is CASSLGLALAKNIQYF. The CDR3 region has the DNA TGTGCCAGCAGCTTGGGACTAGCGCTGGCCAAAAACATTCAGTACTTC.

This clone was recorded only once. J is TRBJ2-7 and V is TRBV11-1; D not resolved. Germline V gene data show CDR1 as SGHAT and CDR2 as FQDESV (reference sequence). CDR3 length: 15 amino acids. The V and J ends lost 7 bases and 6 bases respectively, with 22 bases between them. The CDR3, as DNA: TGTGCCAGCAACCCACAACAACCTTTGACTTCCGAGCAGTACTTC. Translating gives CASNPQQPLTSEQYF.